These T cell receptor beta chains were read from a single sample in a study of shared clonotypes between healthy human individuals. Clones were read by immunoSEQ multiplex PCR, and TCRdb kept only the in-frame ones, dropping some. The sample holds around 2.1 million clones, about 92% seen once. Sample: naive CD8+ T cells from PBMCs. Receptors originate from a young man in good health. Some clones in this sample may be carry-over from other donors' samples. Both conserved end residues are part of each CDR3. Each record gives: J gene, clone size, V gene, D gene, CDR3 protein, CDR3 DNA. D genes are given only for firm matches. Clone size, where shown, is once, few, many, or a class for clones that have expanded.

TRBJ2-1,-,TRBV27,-,CASSLTATNPTNEQFF,TGTGCCAGCAGTTTAACCGCGACTAACCCGACCAATGAGCAGTTCTTC
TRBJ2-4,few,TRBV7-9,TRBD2,CASSSFPHSGRAKNIQYF,TGTGCCAGCAGCTCCTTCCCTCACAGCGGGAGAGCCAAAAACATTCAGTACTTC
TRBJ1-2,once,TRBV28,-,CASNFGEAVGYTF,TGTGCCAGCAACTTTGGGGAGGCGGTTGGCTACACCTTC
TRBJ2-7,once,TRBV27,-,CASSLLLPAAEQYF,TGTGCCAGCAGTTTACTTCTCCCTGCTGCGGAGCAGTACTTC
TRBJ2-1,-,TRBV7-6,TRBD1,CASRLGGGEQFF,TGTGCCAGCAGACTAGGGGGCGGTGAGCAGTTCTTC
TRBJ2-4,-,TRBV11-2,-,CASSNRDARQYF,TGTGCCAGCAGCAACCGGGACGCAAGACAGTACTTC
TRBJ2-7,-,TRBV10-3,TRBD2,CAIKGLAGVSEQYF,TGTGCCATAAAGGGACTAGCGGGAGTGAGCGAGCAGTACTTC
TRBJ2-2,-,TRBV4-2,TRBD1,CASSQEGTVNTGELFF,TGTGCCAGCAGCCAAGAGGGGACAGTAAACACCGGGGAGCTGTTTTTT
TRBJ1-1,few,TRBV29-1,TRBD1,CSGWTGDSAFF,TGCAGCGGGTGGACAGGGGATTCAGCTTTCTTT
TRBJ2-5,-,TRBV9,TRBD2,CASSVGGSRQETQYF,TGTGCCAGCAGCGTAGGCGGGAGCCGTCAAGAGACCCAGTACTTC
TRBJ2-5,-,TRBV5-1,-,CASSFGAGKETQYF,TGCGCCAGCAGCTTCGGTGCGGGAAAAGAGACCCAGTACTTC
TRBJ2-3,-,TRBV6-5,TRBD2,CASGLAGGPGTQYF,TGTGCCAGCGGACTAGCGGGAGGGCCAGGTACGCAGTATTTT
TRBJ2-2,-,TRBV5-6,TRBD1,CASSKDRDRLNTGELFF,TGTGCCAGCAGTAAGGACCGGGACAGGTTAAACACCGGGGAGCTGTTTTTT
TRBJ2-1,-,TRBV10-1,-,CASSEPILYHNEQFF,TGCGCCAGCAGTGAGCCTATTCTATATCACAATGAGCAGTTCTTC
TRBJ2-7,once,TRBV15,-,CATSAEDGGSYEQYF,TGTGCCACCAGCGCCGAGGACGGGGGCTCCTACGAGCAGTACTTC
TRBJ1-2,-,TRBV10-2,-,CASNEGISYGYTF,TGCGCCAGCAACGAAGGGATTTCCTATGGCTACACCTTC
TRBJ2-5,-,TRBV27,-,CASRNRQEQETQYF,TGTGCCAGCCGAAACCGACAGGAGCAAGAGACCCAGTACTTC
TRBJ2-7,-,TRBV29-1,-,CSVEEGVGGSYEQYF,TGCAGCGTTGAAGAGGGAGTGGGGGGTTCCTACGAGCAGTACTTC
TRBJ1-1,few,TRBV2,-,CASSPEGRVTEAFF,TGTGCCAGCAGCCCTGAGGGGCGGGTAACTGAAGCTTTCTTT
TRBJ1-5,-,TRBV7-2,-,CASSLGRGNQPQHF,TGTGCCAGCAGCTTAGGCCGGGGCAATCAGCCCCAGCATTTT
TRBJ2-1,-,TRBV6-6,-,CASGSGAYNEQFF,TGTGCCAGCGGCTCAGGGGCCTACAATGAGCAGTTCTTC
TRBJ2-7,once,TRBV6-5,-,CASSYHGTGYEQYF,TGTGCCAGCAGTTACCACGGGACTGGCTACGAGCAGTACTTC
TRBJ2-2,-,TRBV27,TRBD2,CASSSLLAGGTGDTGELFF,TGTGCCAGCAGTTCTCTACTAGCGGGAGGAACGGGCGACACCGGGGAGCTGTTTTTT
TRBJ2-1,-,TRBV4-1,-,CASSQGIDRPHEQFF,TGCGCCAGCAGCCAAGGTATCGACAGGCCGCATGAGCAGTTCTTC
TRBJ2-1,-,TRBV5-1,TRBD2,CASSRTSGSLYNEQFF,TGCGCCAGCAGCCGGACTAGCGGGAGTCTGTACAATGAGCAGTTCTTC
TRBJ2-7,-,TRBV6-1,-,CAIRPGQGASGEYF,TGTGCCATCAGGCCAGGGCAGGGCGCTTCAGGGGAGTACTTC
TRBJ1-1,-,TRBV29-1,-,CSVEFRAVNTEAFF,TGCAGCGTTGAATTCAGGGCGGTTAACACTGAAGCTTTCTTT
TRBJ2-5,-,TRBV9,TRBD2,CASSEGTLAGGRETQYF,TGTGCCAGCAGCGAGGGGACACTAGCGGGAGGGCGGGAGACCCAGTACTTC
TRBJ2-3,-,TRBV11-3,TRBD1,CASSFDSRGSRGDF,TGTGCCAGCAGCTTCGACAGCAGGGGGTCGAGAGGGGATTTT
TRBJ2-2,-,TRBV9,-,CASSTGRGGVLTGELFF,TGTGCCAGCAGCACCGGACGCGGCGGGGTCTTAACCGGGGAGCTGTTTTTT
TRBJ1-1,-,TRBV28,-,CASSFGKTEAFF,TGTGCCAGCAGTTTCGGGAAAACTGAAGCTTTCTTT
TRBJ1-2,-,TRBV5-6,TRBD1,CASSLGGGQGYGYTF,TGTGCCAGCAGCTTGGGAGGGGGACAGGGGTATGGCTACACCTTC
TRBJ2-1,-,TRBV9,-,CASSETLTLNEQFF,TGTGCCAGCAGCGAGACCTTGACCCTAAATGAGCAGTTCTTC
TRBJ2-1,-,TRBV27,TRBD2,CASSLAGVGGQFF,TGTGCCAGCAGTCTAGCGGGAGTGGGGGGGCAGTTCTTC
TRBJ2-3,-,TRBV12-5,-,CASGLNRDILPDTQYF,TGTGCTAGTGGCCTGAACCGGGACATATTGCCAGATACGCAGTATTTT
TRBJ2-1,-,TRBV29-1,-,CSVIAGIPYNEQFF,TGCAGCGTTATCGCAGGGATCCCCTACAATGAGCAGTTCTTC
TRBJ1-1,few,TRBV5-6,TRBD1,CASSSMGTAEAFF,TGTGCCAGCAGCTCTATGGGGACAGCTGAAGCTTTCTTT
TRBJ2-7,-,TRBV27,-,CASSHNLQGLGLYF,TGTGCCAGCAGTCACAACTTGCAGGGTCTTGGTTTGTACTTC
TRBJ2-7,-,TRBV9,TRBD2,CASSVGASGSVEQYF,TGTGCCAGCAGCGTAGGGGCTAGCGGGAGTGTCGAGCAGTACTTC
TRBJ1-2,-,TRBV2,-,CAREDGGPNYGYTF,TGTGCCAGAGAGGACGGGGGCCCCAACTATGGCTACACCTTC
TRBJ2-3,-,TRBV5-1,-,CASSLETITDTQYF,TGCGCCAGCAGCTTGGAAACAATCACAGATACGCAGTATTTT